Presented here are 27 T cell receptor beta chains from one specimen sequenced in a study of T cells in Graves' hyperthyroidism and ophthalmopathy. The investigators amplified TCR beta CDR3 regions from RNA transcripts. During a first-round RT-PCR of the TCR CDR3, the HTBI primer set was used. TCRdb re-analysed the multiplex PCR reads in MiXCR, keeping a single row per CDR3 protein. This sample has roughly 400,000 distinct CDR3 sequences, with 25% found just once. The sample was blood. The source is a man between 50 and 59 years old with Graves' hyperthyroidism.

This clonotype was picked up many times. This rearrangement joins TRBV18 to TRBJ2-1; 8 nucleotides align to TRBD2. Per the germline V gene, CDR1 is KGHSH and CDR2 is LQKENI. V dropped 1 base and J dropped 2; count of bases not matched to a gene: 7. CDR3 length: 17 amino acids. In DNA, the CDR3 is TGTGCCAGCTCACCACAACCTCCGGGAGGGCCCTACAATGAGCAGTTCTTC. It codes for CASSPQPPGGPYNEQFF. Complete variable domain (other parts from reference TRBV18 and TRBJ2-1): NAGVMQNPRHLVRRRGQEARLRCSPMKGHSHVYWYRQLPEEGLKFMVYLQKENIIDESGMPKERFSAEFPKEGPSILRIQQVVRGDSAAYFCASSPQPPGGPYNEQFFGPGTRLTVL.

This clonotype was found a few times. The gene calls are TRBV5-1 and TRBJ2-1; either TRBD1 or TRBD2 may fit D (5 bases each). Trimming took 0 bases from V and 7 from J, leaving 17 bases between them. Looked up from germline, CDR1 is SGHRS and CDR2 is YFSETQ. The CDR3 spans 16 residues. The CDR3 here is CASSLAGTSLTNEQFF. As DNA, the CDR3 is TGCGCCAGCAGCTTGGCCGGGACCTCCTTGACGAATGAGCAGTTCTTC.

The rearrangement joins TRBV5-4 to TRBJ1-1; D is unresolved. This CDR3 comprises 14 residues. The germline gives CDR1 SGHNT, CDR2 YYREEE (reference sequence). The V end was cut by 3 bases, the J end by 7 bases, with 16 bases between. CDR3 sequence: CASSSQRITSEAFF. CDR3 DNA: TGTGCCAGCAGCTCCCAAAGGATAACCAGTGAAGCTTTCTTT.

DNA for the CDR3: TGTGCCAGCAGTGATAGCGGGAGTGTGGCTACGCAGTATTTT. As protein: CASSDSGSVATQYF. The J gene is TRBJ2-3, the V gene TRBV6-4; 9 bases are shared with TRBD2. With V trimmed by 3 bases and J by 8 bases, 6 bases remained unmatched. The CDR3 has 14 residues. Germline CDR1 and CDR2: MRHNA and SNTAGT.

This clonotype was observed many times. J is TRBJ2-1 and V is TRBV12-3 or TRBV12-4; D uncertain. The V end was cut by 4 bases, the J end by 0 bases, with 16 bases between. CDR3 length equals 17 residues. Here the CDR3 reads CASSWAVGASSYNEQFF. The CDR3 DNA sequence: TGTGCCAGCAGTTGGGCGGTTGGTGCAAGCTCCTACAATGAGCAGTTCTTC.

Of note for this clonotype: This could be a read error, since a much larger clone is one nucleotide away. The CDR3: CASGLVAYNEQFF. The CDR3 coding sequence is TGTGCCAGCGGGCTAGTGGCCTACAATGAGCAGTTCTTC. The rearrangement joins TRBV27 to TRBJ2-1; D gene uncertain. The CDR3 consists of 13 residues. Germline V lookup: CDR1 MNHEY, CDR2 SMNVEV (reference sequence). V dropped 8 bases and J dropped 2 bases, with 10 bases sitting between them.

The chain employs TRBV28 and TRBJ1-5, with TRBD1 matching 7 bases. CDR3 size: 15 residues. Germline V gene data show CDR1 as MDHEN and CDR2 as SYDVKM. With 3 bases clipped from V and 0 bases from J, the junction kept 2 bases outside the gene matches. CDR3 region: CASSLGQHSNQPQHF. Here the CDR3 DNA reads TGTGCCAGCAGTTTGGGACAGCATAGCAATCAGCCCCAGCATTTT. Full variable domain (rest looked up from reference TRBV28 and TRBJ1-5): DVKVTQSSRYLVKRTGEKVFLECVQDMDHENMFWYRQDPGLGLRLIYFSYDVKMKEKGDIPEGYSVSREKKERFSLILESASTNQTSMYLCASSLGQHSNQPQHFGDGTRLSIL.

There are many counts of this clonotype. This sequence joins TRBV6-1 and TRBJ2-7; perhaps TRBD1 as D (5 bases). Per the germline V gene, CDR1 is MNHNS and CDR2 is SASEGT. Trimming cost V 7 bases and J 3 bases, with 13 bases left between them. CDR3 size: 13 residues. The DNA for the CDR3 is TGTGCCAGCAAATTTGACAGCGTCTACGAGCAGTACTTC. Protein: CASKFDSVYEQYF.

V gene TRBV7-3 combines with J gene TRBJ2-3; 11 nucleotides agree with TRBD2. The germline V gene encodes CDR1 SGHTA and CDR2 FQGTGA. Trimming removed 0 bases from V and 4 bases from J; junction bases left unmatched: 6. CDR3 length: 17 amino acids. The CDR3 DNA reads TGTGCCAGCAGCTTAACGTTTACTAGCGGGAGCCCAGATACGCAGTATTTT. It codes for CASSLTFTSGSPDTQYF.

Points on this clonotype: This may come from a read error, since a much larger clone is one base off. This chain connects TRBV3-1 to TRBJ2-1; TRBD1 matches 9 bases. CDR1 and CDR2 (germline): LGHDT, YNNKEL (reference sequence). This CDR3 contains 15 residues. CDR3 nucleotide sequence: TGTGCCAGCAGCTCCGGGACAGGGAGCTACAATGAGCGGTTCTTC. Protein sequence: CASSSGTGSYNERFF.

This clonotype was detected a few times. The V and J genes are TRBV5-1 and TRBJ2-1, with 8 nucleotides matching TRBD2. The V gene's germline CDR1 is SGHRS and CDR2 YFSETQ. The CDR3 sequence is 17 residues long. V shed 4 bases and J 5 bases; nucleotides not matched to a gene: 14. The CDR3 sequence is CASSRLLSGRSDNEQFF. DNA for the CDR3: TGCGCCAGCAGCCGCCTCTTAAGCGGGAGATCAGACAATGAGCAGTTCTTC.

This sequence joins TRBV2 and TRBJ1-5, with TRBD1 as a possible D gene (6 bases). Germline values: CDR1 SNHLY, CDR2 FYNNEI. V was clipped by 1 base and J by 4 bases, with 11 bases between them. This CDR3 has 15 residues. CDR3 amino acids: CASSEDLGGNQPQHF. CDR3 coding DNA: TGTGCCAGCAGTGAAGATTTAGGGGGTAATCAGCCCCAGCATTTT.

The J gene is TRBJ1-2, the V gene TRBV29-1, with unresolved D. The CDR3 loop spans 12 amino acids. The germline V and J ends were trimmed by 0 bases and 8 bases, with 10 bases remaining between them. Germline V gives CDR1 SQVTM, CDR2 ANQGSEA. The DNA of the CDR3 is TGCAGCGTTGAAGAAGGGATGGGCGGCTACACCTTC. Translating gives CSVEEGMGGYTF.

The CDR3 here is CASSSRGPFTGELFF. The CDR3 DNA follows: TGTGCCAGCAGTTCCAGGGGGCCCTTCACCGGGGAGCTGTTTTTT. The chain is built from TRBV27 and TRBJ2-2; 8 bases line up with TRBD1. Germline V gene data show CDR1 as MNHEY and CDR2 as SMNVEV (reference sequence). This CDR3 is built from 15 residues. V lost 4 bases to trimming and J lost 4 bases; unmatched junction nucleotides: 5.

This clonotype was counted a few times. This chain connects TRBV20-1 to TRBJ2-7; 10 positions match TRBD2. Germline CDR1 DFQATT, CDR2 SNEGSKA (reference sequence). V trimming: 5 bases; J trimming: 2 bases; junction bases outside the gene matches: 0. The CDR3 has 12 amino acids. In nucleotides, the CDR3 is TGCAGTGCTCTAGCGGGAGCCTACGAGCAGTACTTC. It specifies CSALAGAYEQYF.

This clonotype was picked up a small number of times. The rearrangement uses TRBV30 and TRBJ1-1; possibly TRBD1 for D (5 bases). CDR3 length: 15 amino acids. Deletions cut 3 bases from V and 5 bases from J, with 19 bases between. Germline-derived CDR1 and CDR2 are GTSNPN and SVGIG (reference sequence). The DNA of the CDR3 is TGTGCCTGGAGCCGACGGGTCCCCCGGGGGACTGAAGCTTTCTTT. Amino acids: CAWSRRVPRGTEAFF.

This clonotype occurred once. This may be a read error: a much more frequent sequence differs by one nucleotide. This rearrangement joins TRBV7-8 to TRBJ1-2; possible D gene TRBD1, 6 bases. The CDR3 length is 14 residues. Germline loops: CDR1 SGHVS, CDR2 FQNEAQ. CDR3 in amino acids: CASSTPGAGYGYAF. CDR3 DNA sequence: TGTGCCAGCAGCACCCCGGGGGCTGGCTATGGCTACGCCTTC.

V gene TRBV7-9 combines with J gene TRBJ2-1; no reliable D call. Trimming left V 5 bases short and J 10 bases short, with 21 bases between. This CDR3 has 15 amino acids. The V gene's germline CDR1 is SEHNR and CDR2 FQNEAQ (reference sequence). The CDR3 nucleotides read TGTGCCAGCAGCCCCGCCTACGGAGACCCGCCGGAGCAGTTCTTC. Protein sequence: CASSPAYGDPPEQFF.

The rearrangement uses TRBV12-3 or TRBV12-4 and TRBJ2-6, with a weak D call TRBD2 (5 bases). The V end was cut by 4 bases, the J end by 6 bases, with 7 bases between. The CDR3 loop spans 13 amino acids. DNA of the CDR3: TGTGCCAGCAGTTCGGGGTCGGCCAACGTCCTGACTTTC. Its protein is CASSSGSANVLTF.

The chain is built from TRBV5-1 and TRBJ1-2; D gene ambiguous. The CDR3 consists of 15 residues. Trimming removed 0 bases at V and 7 bases at J, with 16 bases between. Germline CDR1 SGHRS, CDR2 YFSETQ. Written as DNA, the CDR3 is TGCGCCAGCAGCTTGGAAGACGCTGGCGGCCTTGGCTACACCTTC. This translates into CASSLEDAGGLGYTF. Full variable domain (rest looked up from reference TRBV5-1 and TRBJ1-2): KAGVTQTPRYLIKTRGQQVTLSCSPISGHRSVSWYQQTPGQGLQFLFEYFSETQRNKGNFPGRFSGRQFSNSRSEMNVSTLELGDSALYLCASSLEDAGGLGYTFGSGTRLTVV.

The V gene is TRBV13, the J gene TRBJ2-3, with D perhaps TRBD1 (5 bases). The V gene's germline CDR1 is PRHDT and CDR2 FYEKMQ (reference sequence). The CDR3 spans 14 residues. Trimming cost V 5 bases and J 6 bases, with 15 bases left between them. The CDR3 DNA sequence: TGTGCCAGCAGCGCCACCAGGGAAGGGGATACGCAGTATTTT. Protein: CASSATREGDTQYF.

This clonotype has just a few counts. The rearrangement links TRBV9 to TRBJ2-6; a weak D match, TRBD1 (6 bases). CDR1 is SGDLS, CDR2 YYNGEE, per germline. The CDR3 extends over 18 amino acids. V lost 4 bases and J lost 4, with 21 bases in between. Written as DNA, the CDR3 is TGTGCCAGCAGCTTAGCCCCTACAGGGCAGGGGGGGGCCAACGTCCTGACTTTC. Its protein product is CASSLAPTGQGGANVLTF. The full variable domain, with the rest looked up from reference TRBV9 and TRBJ2-6, is DSGVTQTPKHLITATGQRVTLRCSPRSGDLSVYWYQQSLDQGLQFLIQYYNGEERAKGNILERFSAQQFPDLHSELNLSSLELGDSALYFCASSLAPTGQGGANVLTFGAGSRLTVL.

This clonotype appeared a few times. The rearrangement links TRBV20-1 to TRBJ2-5; D is possibly TRBD1 (7 bases). This CDR3 has 14 residues. Trimming removed 6 bases from V and 5 bases from J, with 19 bases in between. Germline V CDR1 and CDR2: DFQATT, SNEGSKA (reference sequence). Here the CDR3 DNA reads TGCAGTGCACCTGACAGGGAGGCGCGGGAGACCCAGTACTTC. It specifies CSAPDREARETQYF.

The V and J genes are TRBV7-9 and TRBJ2-7; D is unresolved. The V gene lost 0 bases and the J gene lost 3 bases, with 9 bases spanning the gap. This CDR3 region has 14 residues. CDR1 and CDR2 from the germline V gene are SEHNR and FQNEAQ (reference sequence). CDR3: CASSLAGKNYEQYF. The CDR3 region has the DNA TGTGCCAGCAGCTTAGCTGGGAAAAACTACGAGCAGTACTTC.

The rearrangement uses TRBV24-1 and TRBJ2-5; 12 nucleotides match TRBD2. The CDR3 runs to 15 residues. Trimming took 4 bases from V and 3 from J; bases not matched to a gene: 2. CDR1 KGHDR and CDR2 SFDVKD come from the germline V gene. The CDR3, as DNA: TGTGCCACCAGTGACAGGACTAGCGGGGAAGAGACCCAGTACTTC. Protein product: CATSDRTSGEETQYF.

V gene TRBV28 combines with J gene TRBJ1-1; D is ambiguous. This CDR3 has 12 residues. Germline lookup yields CDR1 MDHEN and CDR2 SYDVKM. The ends were cut back, 8 bases at V and 7 bases at J, with 14 bases in the middle. CDR3 coding DNA: TGTGCCAGCTCATTCGGACTGGGTGAAGCTTTCTTT. Residues: CASSFGLGEAFF.

The chain carries TRBV28 and TRBJ1-1; TRBD1 might be the D (5 bases). The CDR3 sequence is 13 residues long. Between the trimmed V and J ends, which lost 6 bases and 0 bases, there was a span of 8 bases. CDR1 and CDR2 (germline): MDHEN, SYDVKM. CDR3 residues: CASRDRLNTEAFF. The CDR3 DNA is TGTGCCAGCAGAGACAGATTGAACACTGAAGCTTTCTTT.